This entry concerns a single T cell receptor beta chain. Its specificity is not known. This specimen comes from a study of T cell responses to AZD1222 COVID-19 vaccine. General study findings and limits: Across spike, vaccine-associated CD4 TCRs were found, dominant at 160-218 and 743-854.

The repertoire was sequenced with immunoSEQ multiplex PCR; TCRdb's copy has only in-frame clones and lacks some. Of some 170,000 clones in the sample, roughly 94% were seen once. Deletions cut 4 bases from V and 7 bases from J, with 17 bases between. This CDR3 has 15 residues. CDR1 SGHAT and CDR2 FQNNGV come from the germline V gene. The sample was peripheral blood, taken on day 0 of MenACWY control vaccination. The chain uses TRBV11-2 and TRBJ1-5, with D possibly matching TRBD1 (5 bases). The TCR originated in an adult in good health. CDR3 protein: CASSSGLRGDQPQHF. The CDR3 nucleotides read TGTGCCAGCAGCTCCGGACTGCGGGGGGACCAGCCCCAGCATTTT. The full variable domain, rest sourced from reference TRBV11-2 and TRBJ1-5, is EAGVAQSPRYKIIEKRQSVAFWCNPISGHATLYWYQQILGQGPKLLIQFQNNGVVDDSQLPKDRFSAERLKGVDSTLKIQPAKLEDSAVYLCASSSGLRGDQPQHFGDGTRLSIL.